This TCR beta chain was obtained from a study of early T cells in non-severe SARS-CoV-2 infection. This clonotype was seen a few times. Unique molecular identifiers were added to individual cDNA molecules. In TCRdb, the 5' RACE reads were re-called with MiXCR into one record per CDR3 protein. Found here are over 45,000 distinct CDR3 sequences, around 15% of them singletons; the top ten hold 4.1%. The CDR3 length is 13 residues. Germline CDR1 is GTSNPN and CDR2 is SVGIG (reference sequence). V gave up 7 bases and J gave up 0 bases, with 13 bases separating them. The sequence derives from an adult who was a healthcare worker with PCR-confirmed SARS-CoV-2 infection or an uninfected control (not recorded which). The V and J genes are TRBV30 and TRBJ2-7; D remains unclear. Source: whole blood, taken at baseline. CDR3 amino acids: CASTPENSYEQYF. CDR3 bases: TGTGCCTCAACTCCCGAAAACTCCTACGAGCAGTACTTC.